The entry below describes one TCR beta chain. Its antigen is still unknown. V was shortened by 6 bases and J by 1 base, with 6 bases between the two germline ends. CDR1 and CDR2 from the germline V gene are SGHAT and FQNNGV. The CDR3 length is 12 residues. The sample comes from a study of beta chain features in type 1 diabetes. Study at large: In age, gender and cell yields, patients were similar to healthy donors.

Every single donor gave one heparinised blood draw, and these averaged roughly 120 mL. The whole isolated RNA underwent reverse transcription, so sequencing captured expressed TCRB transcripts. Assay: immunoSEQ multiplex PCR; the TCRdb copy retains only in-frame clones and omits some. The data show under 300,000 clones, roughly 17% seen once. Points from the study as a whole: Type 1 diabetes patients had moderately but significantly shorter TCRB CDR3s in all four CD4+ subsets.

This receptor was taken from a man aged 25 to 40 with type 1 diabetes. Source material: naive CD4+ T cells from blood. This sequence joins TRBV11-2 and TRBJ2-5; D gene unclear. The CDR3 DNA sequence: TGTGCCAGCAGTCCTAGCCAAGAGACCCAGTACTTC. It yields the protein CASSPSQETQYF.